The clone carrying this T cell receptor beta chain was counted once. Its antigen is not known. A junction end diverges from the germline sequence, so it may reflect a read error. The memory fraction was CD4+CD45RO+CD25- cells. Semi-nested PCR with Nested Universal Primer A followed constant-region reverse priming of full-length variable regions. TCRdb itself ran the 5' RACE reads through MiXCR, one entry per CDR3 protein. The sample includes tens of thousands of distinct CDR3 sequences, 20% to 25% of them seen just once. Overall study results and limits: The larger cohort examined one V-J beta rearrangement, not whole repertoires. Tumor memory CD4+ T cell TCR gene usage was found to cluster with blood and lymph node memory CD4+ cells and with lymph node naive CD4+ cells.

This CDR3 contains 13 residues. The V gene's germline CDR1 is MNHNS and CDR2 SASEGT. The rearrangement links TRBV6-1 to TRBJ1-1; tentative D call: TRBD1 (5 bases). Sequenced sample: memory CD4+ T cells sorted from a lymph node. Specified subset: memory CD4+ T cells, CD4+CD45RO+CD25-. The TCR originated in a female donor with breast cancer. The CDR3 bases are TGTACCAGCGGACAACAATTTTTCGATGAAGCTTTCTTT. Protein: CTSGQQFFDEAFF.